This entry lists 14 T cell receptor beta chains sequenced from one sample in a study of T cells expressing NK-cell markers. For each CDR3 protein, TCRdb gives one entry from its re-call of the 5' RACE reads, without DNA. The repertoire table contains some 390,000 distinct CDR3 sequences. The sample taken for sequencing was blood T cells: a sorted CD56 or NKG2C T cell subset, CD4+ or CD8+ T cells, or bulk PBMC T cells (not recorded which). The receptors shown here come from a woman aged 45-59 years in good health.

The rearrangement uses TRBV5-1 and TRBJ2-1; TCRdb outputs TRBD1, but without DNA this stays unchecked. CDR3 size: 13 residues. Germline V gene sequence: CDR1 SGHRS, CDR2 YFSETQ. This CDR3 reads CASSGIGVDEQFF.

V is TRBV6-5 and J is TRBJ1-2; TCRdb reports TRBD1, a call that lacks DNA to check it against. The V gene's germline CDR1 is MNHEY and CDR2 SVGAGI. CDR3 length: 15 amino acids. CDR3 amino acids: CASSPGTPTNYGYTF.

The chain couples TRBV5-1 to TRBJ1-2. Germline CDR1 and CDR2: SGHRS and YFSETQ. CDR3 length: 15 amino acids. This CDR3 is CASSLEGRNLRGYTF.

This sequence joins TRBV4-1 and TRBJ2-5; TCRdb picks TRBD2, but there is no DNA to check that call. CDR1 is MGHRA, CDR2 YSYEKL, per germline. This CDR3 is built from 15 residues. The CDR3 sequence: CASSQESGPSETQYF.

V gene TRBV20-1 combines with J gene TRBJ1-1; TCRdb's D call, TRBD1, is unchecked because there is no DNA. The length of the CDR3 is 14 residues. Germline CDR1 reads DFQATT; CDR2 reads SNEGSKA (reference sequence). CDR3 residues: CSASGEGDWTEAFF.

This clonotype registers medium-sized by frequency. CDR3 in amino acids: CASSRDNSYEQYF. V usage is TRBV5-1 and J usage is TRBJ2-7; TCRdb outputs TRBD1, but without DNA this stays unchecked. Germline V lookup: CDR1 SGHRS, CDR2 YFSETQ. This CDR3 is 13 amino acids long.

This chain uses TRBV30 with TRBJ1-3; the TCRdb D gene call, TRBD1, has no DNA to confirm it. The CDR3 covers 11 residues. The germline V gene has CDR1 GTSNPN and CDR2 SVGIG (reference sequence). The CDR3 region is CAWSVTGAIYF.

J is TRBJ2-1 and V is TRBV13. The CDR3 runs 16 residues. Germline lookup yields CDR1 PRHDT and CDR2 FYEKMQ (reference sequence). This CDR3 is CASSRFSRGSYNEQFF.

The rearrangement uses TRBV7-2 and TRBJ2-1; the D call from TCRdb, TRBD2, cannot be confirmed without DNA. Germline V lookup: CDR1 SGHTA, CDR2 FQGNSA. The CDR3 extends over 17 amino acids. The CDR3 here is CASSRVAGGHGGNEQFF.

The chain uses TRBV6-5 and TRBJ2-1; TCRdb's D call, TRBD1, is unchecked because there is no DNA. Germline V gene sequence: CDR1 MNHEY, CDR2 SVGAGI. The CDR3 is 18 residues long. CDR3: CASSYSFPGGGVNNEQFF.

The chain is built from TRBV3-1 and TRBJ1-4; TCRdb designates TRBD1, a call that cannot be tested without DNA. The CDR3 runs 14 residues. The germline CDR1 and CDR2 sequences are LGHDT and YNNKEL (reference sequence). CDR3 loop: CASSLRTGYEKLFF.

The rearrangement joins TRBV7-2 to TRBJ1-1; absent DNA, TCRdb's TRBD1 call cannot be checked. CDR3 size: 18 residues. In germline, CDR1 is SGHTA, CDR2 FQGNSA. The CDR3 loop reads CASSPKGVVRTENTEAFF.

The chain couples TRBV5-1 to TRBJ2-7; TCRdb's D gene call, TRBD1, goes unchecked for lack of DNA. This CDR3 spans 16 amino acids. Per germline, CDR1 SGHRS and CDR2 YFSETQ. The CDR3: CASSSPGGGQGYEQYF.

The chain carries TRBV5-1 and TRBJ2-1. The CDR3 consists of 15 residues. Germline assignment: CDR1 SGHRS and CDR2 YFSETQ. CDR3 amino acids: CASSFEVNSYNEQFF.